These 3 T cell receptor beta chains were sequenced from one sample in a study of blood T cell repertoires in COVID-19. Clones were sequenced by immunoSEQ multiplex PCR, and TCRdb holds only the in-frame ones, with some missing. Of around 330,000 clones in the sample, roughly nine tenths were seen once. The sequencing sample was made of PBMCs or T cells enriched from blood (not recorded which). These receptors all come from a man in his sixties who had recovered from COVID-19.

With regard to this clone: The sample holds other DNA sequences that translate to the same CDR3. The chain links TRBV5-1 to TRBJ2-3; 7 bases are a match to TRBD2. The CDR3 has 15 amino acids. V was pared by 0 bases and J by 1 base, with 2 bases of the junction left unmatched. Looked up from germline, CDR1 is SGHRS and CDR2 is YFSETQ. DNA for the CDR3: TGCGCCAGCAGCTTGGGGCTAGCGGGCACAGATACGCAGTATTTT. This encodes CASSLGLAGTDTQYF.

The chain uses TRBV19 and TRBJ2-7; D might be TRBD1 (5 bases). CDR1 is LNHDA, CDR2 SQIVND, per germline (reference sequence). V gave up 5 bases and J gave up 0 bases, with 11 bases separating them. This CDR3 has 14 residues. CDR3 sequence (DNA): TGTGCCAGTAGTTGGCAGGGCGACTCCTACGAGCAGTACTTC. Translating gives CASSWQGDSYEQYF.

The rearrangement links TRBV4-1 to TRBJ2-3; 12 bases match TRBD2. Germline CDR1 and CDR2: MGHRA and YSYEKL. J lost 1 base, V lost 4 bases, and 9 bases had no gene match. The CDR3 has 18 residues. The DNA of the CDR3 is TGCGCCAGCAGCCTTGGACCCCGACTAGCGGGAGGCACAGATACGCAGTATTTT. This encodes CASSLGPRLAGGTDTQYF.